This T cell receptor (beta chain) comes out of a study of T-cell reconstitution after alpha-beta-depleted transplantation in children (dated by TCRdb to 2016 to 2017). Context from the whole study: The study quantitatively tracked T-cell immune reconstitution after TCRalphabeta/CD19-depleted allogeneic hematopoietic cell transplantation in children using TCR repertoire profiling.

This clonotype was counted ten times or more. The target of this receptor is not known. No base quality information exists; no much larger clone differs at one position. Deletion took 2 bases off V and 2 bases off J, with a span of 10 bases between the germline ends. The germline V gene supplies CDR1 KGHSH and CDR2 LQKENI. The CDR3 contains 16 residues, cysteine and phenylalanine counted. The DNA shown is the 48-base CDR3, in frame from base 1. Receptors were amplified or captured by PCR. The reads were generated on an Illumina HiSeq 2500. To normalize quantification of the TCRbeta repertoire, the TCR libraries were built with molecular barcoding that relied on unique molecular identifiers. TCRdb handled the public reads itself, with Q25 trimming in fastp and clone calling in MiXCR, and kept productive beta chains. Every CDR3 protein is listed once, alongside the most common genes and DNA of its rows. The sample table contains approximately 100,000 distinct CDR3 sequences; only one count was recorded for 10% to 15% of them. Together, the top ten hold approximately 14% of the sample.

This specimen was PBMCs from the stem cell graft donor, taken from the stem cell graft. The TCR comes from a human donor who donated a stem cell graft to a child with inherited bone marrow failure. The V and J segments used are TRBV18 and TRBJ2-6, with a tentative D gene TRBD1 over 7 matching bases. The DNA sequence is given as TGTGCCAGCTCACCAACAGGGGAGGCTGGGGCCAACGTCCTGACTTTC. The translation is CASSPTGEAGANVLTF. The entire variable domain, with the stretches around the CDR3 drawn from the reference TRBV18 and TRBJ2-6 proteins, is NAGVMQNPRHLVRRRGQEARLRCSPMKGHSHVYWYRQLPEEGLKFMVYLQKENIIDESGMPKERFSAEFPKEGPSILRIQQVVRGDSAAYFCASSPTGEAGANVLTFGAGSRLTVL.